This TCR beta chain was sequenced during a study of T cell responses to AZD1222 COVID-19 vaccine. Study background: Second-dose schedules of about 4 or about 12 weeks were combined. Broader study findings: Along spike, vaccine-associated CD4 TCRs were found throughout, with dominance at 160-218 and 743-854. Compared with day 0, the breadth and depth of the Spike-specific TCR repertoire rose significantly after two doses of AZD1222. Clonal diversity was possibly underestimated; the donors were predominantly white British and more often female.

Sequencing was performed with immunoSEQ multiplex PCR; in TCRdb, only in-frame clones are kept and a portion is missing. The sample has roughly 120,000 clones; 90% to 95% are singletons. Regarding this clone: No antigen is known for it.

Trimming cost V 6 bases and J 1 base; bases outside gene matches: 15. The CDR3 loop spans 18 amino acids. In germline, CDR1 is PRHDT, CDR2 FYEKMQ (reference sequence). The rearrangement links TRBV13 to TRBJ2-1, with 7 bases identical to TRBD2. This TCR derives from an adult in good health. The sample here was peripheral blood, taken on day 0 of AZD1222 vaccination. This chain's CDR3 is CASSYISRMGGSYNEQFF. The CDR3 coding sequence is TGTGCCAGCAGTTACATAAGTCGGATGGGGGGGTCCTACAATGAGCAGTTCTTC.